This T cell receptor (beta chain) stems from a study of Graves' ophthalmopathy and Graves' hyperthyroidism. As for the study in general: Specimen type is peripheral blood, obtained at initial diagnosis before any treatment.

This clonotype has a handful of counts. Its ends do not fully match the called genes, so a read error is possible. This CDR3 is built from 16 residues. The germline CDR1 and CDR2 sequences are LGHNA and YNFKEQ. Stable hyperthyroid donors showed no ophthalmopathy during 18 months follow-up. Additional autoimmune diseases, uncontrolled infections, pregnancy or lactation disqualified patients. Amplification of the TCR beta CDR3 regions used RNA transcripts (as template). Second-round multiplex PCR came after first-round RT-PCR with HTBI primers. TCRdb analysed the multiplex PCR reads with MiXCR anew, one entry per CDR3 protein. The sample includes about 390,000 distinct CDR3 sequences, approximately 15% seen only once; the top ten take approximately 7%.

This sequence was found in a young woman with stable Graves' hyperthyroidism. Source material: peripheral blood. This chain links TRBV4-2 with TRBJ2-4; 7 bases align to TRBD1. Here the CDR3 reads CASSQDLVGTENIKYF. The CDR3 region has the DNA TGTGCCAGCAGCCAAGATTTGGTGGGGACAGAAAACATTAAGTACTTC.